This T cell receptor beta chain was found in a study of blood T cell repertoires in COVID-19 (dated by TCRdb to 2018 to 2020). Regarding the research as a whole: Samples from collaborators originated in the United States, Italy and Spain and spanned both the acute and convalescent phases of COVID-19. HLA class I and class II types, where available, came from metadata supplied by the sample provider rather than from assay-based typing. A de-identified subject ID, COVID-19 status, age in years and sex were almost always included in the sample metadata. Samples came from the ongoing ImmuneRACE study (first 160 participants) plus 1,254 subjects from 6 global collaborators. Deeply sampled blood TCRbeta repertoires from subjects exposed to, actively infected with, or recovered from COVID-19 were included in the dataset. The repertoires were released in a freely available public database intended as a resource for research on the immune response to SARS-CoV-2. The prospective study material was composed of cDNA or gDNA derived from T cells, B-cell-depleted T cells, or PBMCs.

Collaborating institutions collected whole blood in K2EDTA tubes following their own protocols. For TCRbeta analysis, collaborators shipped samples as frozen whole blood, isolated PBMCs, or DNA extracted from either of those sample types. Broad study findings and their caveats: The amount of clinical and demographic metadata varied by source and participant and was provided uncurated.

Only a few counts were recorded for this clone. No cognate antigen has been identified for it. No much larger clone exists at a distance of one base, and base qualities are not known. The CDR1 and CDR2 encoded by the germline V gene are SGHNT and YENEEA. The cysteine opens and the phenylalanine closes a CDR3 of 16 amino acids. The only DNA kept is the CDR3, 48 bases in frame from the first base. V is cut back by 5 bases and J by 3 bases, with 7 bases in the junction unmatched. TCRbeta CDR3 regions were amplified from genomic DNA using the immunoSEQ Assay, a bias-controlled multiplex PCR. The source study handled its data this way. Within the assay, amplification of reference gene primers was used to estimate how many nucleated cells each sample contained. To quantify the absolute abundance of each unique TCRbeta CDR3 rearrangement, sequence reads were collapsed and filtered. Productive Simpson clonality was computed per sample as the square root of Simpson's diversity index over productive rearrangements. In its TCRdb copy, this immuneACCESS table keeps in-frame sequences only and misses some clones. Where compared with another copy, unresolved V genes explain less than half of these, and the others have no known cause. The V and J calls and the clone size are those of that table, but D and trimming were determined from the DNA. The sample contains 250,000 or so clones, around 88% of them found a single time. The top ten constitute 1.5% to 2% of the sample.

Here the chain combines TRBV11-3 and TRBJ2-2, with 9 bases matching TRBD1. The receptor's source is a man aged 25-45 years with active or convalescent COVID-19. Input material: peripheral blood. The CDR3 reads CASSTGTGTDTGELFF. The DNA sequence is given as TGTGCCAGCAGCACCGGGACAGGGACCGACACCGGGGAGCTGTTTTTT.